A single sample gave rise to the 8 T cell receptor beta chains below, sequenced in a study of T cells in narcolepsy. Sequenced by immunoSEQ multiplex PCR; TCRdb stores in-frame clones only, minus some. The sample records fewer than 35,000 clones, less than 90% being singletons. The sequenced sample consisted of CD45RA- memory CD4+ T cells from PBMCs. Every receptor here comes from a human donor with narcolepsy.

This chain joins TRBV19 and TRBJ1-3; 7 positions match TRBD1. Germline V CDR1 and CDR2: LNHDA, SQIVND (reference sequence). The CDR3 is made up of 16 amino acids. V shed 4 bases and J 0 bases; nucleotides not matched to a gene: 6. CDR3 residues: CASSTSQGLSGNTIYF. The DNA for the CDR3 is TGTGCCAGTAGTACCTCACAGGGGCTCTCTGGAAACACCATATATTTT.

V usage is TRBV11-2 and J usage is TRBJ2-2; 12 bases line up with TRBD2. From germline, CDR1 is SGHAT and CDR2 FQNNGV. V lost 1 base, J lost 2 bases, and 5 bases stayed unmatched. This CDR3 spans 18 amino acids. In DNA form, the CDR3 reads TGTGCCAGCAGCTTAGGGACTAGCGGGGCGATTAACACCGGGGAGCTGTTTTTT. It codes for CASSLGTSGAINTGELFF.

The CDR3, as DNA: TGTGCCAGCAGTCGTCCATCGGCAGGGGGTAATGAAAAACTGTTTTTT. It codes for CASSRPSAGGNEKLFF. The chain uses TRBV5-4 and TRBJ1-4, with 7 bases identical to TRBD1. The CDR3 runs to 16 residues. V was pared by 5 bases and J by 4 bases, with 11 bases of the junction left unmatched. Germline CDR1 SGHNT, CDR2 YYREEE (reference sequence).

This clone came up a few times. The chain recombines TRBV9 with TRBJ2-3; TRBD1 matches at 8 bases. Per the germline V gene, CDR1 is SGDLS and CDR2 is YYNGEE. The V gene end was trimmed by 1 base and the J gene end by 5 bases; junction bases not matched to a gene: 6. The CDR3 is made up of 15 amino acids. The CDR3 reads CASSVMQGARDTQYF. CDR3 in DNA: TGTGCCAGCAGCGTAATGCAGGGGGCCAGAGATACGCAGTATTTT.

J is TRBJ2-7 and V is TRBV18; D unclear. This CDR3 spans 14 amino acids. V lost 4 bases and J lost 3, with 13 bases in between. Germline V lookup: CDR1 KGHSH, CDR2 LQKENI. The CDR3 loop is CASSQSVGLYEQYF. DNA for the CDR3: TGTGCCAGCTCACAGTCGGTGGGCCTCTACGAGCAGTACTTC.

This clone was detected only a few times. V is TRBV19 and J is TRBJ2-7; the D is unclear. Per germline, CDR1 LNHDA and CDR2 SQIVND (reference sequence). The V and J ends lost 9 bases and 6 bases respectively, with 15 bases between them. The CDR3 contains 12 residues. The CDR3 region is CASSAPMGEQYF. Written as DNA, the CDR3 is TGTGCCAGCTCGGCCCCTATGGGCGAGCAGTACTTC.

The chain carries TRBV19 and TRBJ1-1; D perhaps matches TRBD1 (5 bases). The CDR3 length is 15 residues. Germline values: CDR1 LNHDA, CDR2 SQIVND (reference sequence). V was clipped by 1 base and J by 5 bases, with 14 bases between them. CDR3 nucleotide sequence: TGTGCCAGTAGTATAGGGGGGGTCGTATCAACTGAAGCTTTCTTT. This sequence encodes CASSIGGVVSTEAFF. Full variable domain (rest looked up from reference TRBV19 and TRBJ1-1): DGGITQSPKYLFRKEGQNVTLSCEQNLNHDAMYWYRQDPGQGLRLIYYSQIVNDFQKGDIAEGYSVSREKKESFPLTVTSAQKNPTAFYLCASSIGGVVSTEAFFGQGTRLTVV.

The chain combines TRBV7-2 with TRBJ2-5, with 11 nucleotides matching TRBD2. Germline lookup yields CDR1 SGHTA and CDR2 FQGNSA. The V gene end was trimmed by 4 bases and the J gene end by 1 base; junction bases not matched to a gene: 2. CDR3 length: 15 residues. The CDR3 here is CASSWLAGGQETQYF. The CDR3 nucleotides are TGTGCCAGCAGCTGGCTAGCGGGGGGCCAAGAGACCCAGTACTTC.